The clone carrying this TCR beta chain was seen once. Its antigen is unidentified. This entry is derived from a study of cytotoxic CD8 clonotypes in ibrutinib-treated CLL. Study as a whole: Response samples were taken after a median of 12 months on treatment, range 6 to 36. The samples contained over 250,000 productive templates on average. They also contained an average of about 91,000 productive rearrangements.

The germline V and J ends were trimmed by 4 bases and 7 bases, with 17 bases remaining between them. There are 15 residues in the CDR3. Looked up from germline, CDR1 is SGHNT and CDR2 is YYREEE (reference sequence). Study conclusions and caveats: An increase in clonality occurred at ibrutinib response, followed by a return toward baseline at progression.

The table came from immunoSEQ multiplex PCR; TCRdb's copy has only in-frame clones and leaves some out. Of about 330,000 clones in the sample, roughly 71% were seen once. This receptor was taken from a human donor with chronic lymphocytic leukemia. The genes are TRBV5-4 and TRBJ1-4, with TRBD1 as a possible D gene (5 bases). The sample consisted of PBMCs, taken after 36 months of ibrutinib treatment. The chain's CDR3 is CASSQGIGVGEKLFF. The DNA for the CDR3 is TGTGCCAGCAGCCAGGGCATAGGGGTCGGTGAAAAACTGTTTTTT.